The 27 T cell receptor beta chains given below trace back to one sample, sequenced in a study of blood T cell repertoires in COVID-19. Only in-frame clones appear in the TCRdb table, and some are missing; sequencing was by immunoSEQ multiplex PCR. The sample contains roughly 72,000 clones, 90% of which appear only once. The source material was peripheral blood. These receptors were obtained from a human donor in a cohort sampled during active COVID-19.

A remark on this clone: This CDR3 is also generated by other DNA sequences in the sample. The V call is TRBV19, the J call TRBJ1-1; the D is unclear. The V gene lost 2 bases and the J gene lost 1 base, with 5 bases spanning the gap. Germline CDR1 LNHDA, CDR2 SQIVND (reference sequence). There are 13 residues in the CDR3. This CDR3 is CASSIPGNTEAFF. The DNA for the CDR3 is TGTGCCAGTAGTATACCGGGGAACACTGAAGCTTTCTTT.

The rearrangement links TRBV28 to TRBJ1-2; D unclear. From germline, CDR1 is MDHEN and CDR2 SYDVKM. The germline V and J ends were trimmed by 6 bases and 1 base, with 12 bases remaining between them. This CDR3 has 14 residues. In DNA form, the CDR3 reads TGTGCCAGCAGCGGAATTAACAGTAACTATGGCTACACCTTC. Translating it yields CASSGINSNYGYTF.

The chain couples TRBV5-4 to TRBJ2-3; 7 nucleotides match TRBD2. This CDR3 contains 15 residues. Looked up from germline, CDR1 is SGHNT and CDR2 is YYREEE (reference sequence). Trimming removed 3 bases from V and 8 bases from J; junction bases left unmatched: 12. DNA for the CDR3: TGTGCCAGCAGCTCTCCGGGGGGACCGGTGGGTACGCAGTATTTT. Protein product: CASSSPGGPVGTQYF.

The gene calls are TRBV14 and TRBJ2-3, with D uncertain. The CDR3 loop spans 17 amino acids. Germline V gene data show CDR1 as SGHDN and CDR2 as FVKESK. V was cut by 1 base and J by 0 bases, with 14 bases left in between. For the CDR3, the DNA is TGTGCCAGCAGCCAAGGTCCAGGCGCATCTAGCACAGATACGCAGTATTTT. Its protein product is CASSQGPGASSTDTQYF. The entire variable domain, with the rest obtained from reference TRBV14 and TRBJ2-3, is as follows: EAGVTQFPSHSVIEKGQTVTLRCDPISGHDNLYWYRRVMGKEIKFLLHFVKESKQDESGMPNNRFLAERTGGTYSTLKVQPAELEDSGVYFCASSQGPGASSTDTQYFGPGTRLTVL.

The chain recombines TRBV30 with TRBJ2-2, with a weak D call TRBD1 (6 bases). Germline loops: CDR1 GTSNPN, CDR2 SVGIG (reference sequence). V lost 3 bases to trimming and J lost 6 bases, with 8 bases between them. CDR3 length: 12 amino acids. The CDR3: CAWRPGAGELFF. CDR3 DNA: TGTGCCTGGAGACCAGGGGCCGGGGAGCTGTTTTTT.

The chain is built from TRBV7-3 and TRBJ1-2; 10 nucleotides agree with TRBD1. The CDR3 sequence is 17 residues long. Per germline, CDR1 SGHTA and CDR2 FQGTGA. V trimming: 6 bases; J trimming: 3 bases; junction bases outside the gene matches: 13. CDR3 bases: TGTGCCAGCAGAATTGCGCGGCTAGGACAGGGGGACTATGGCTACACCTTC. Translated, it gives CASRIARLGQGDYGYTF. The full variable domain, with the rest looked up from reference TRBV7-3 and TRBJ1-2, is GAGVSQTPSNKVTEKGKYVELRCDPISGHTALYWYRQSLGQGPEFLIYFQGTGAADDSGLPNDRFFAVRPEGSVSTLKIQRTERGDSAVYLCASRIARLGQGDYGYTFGSGTRLTVV.

This clone is medium-sized (0.01 to 0.1%). The J gene is TRBJ2-5, the V gene TRBV7-9; possible D gene TRBD1, 7 bases. CDR1 and CDR2 from the germline V gene are SEHNR and FQNEAQ (reference sequence). This CDR3 spans 16 amino acids. The V end was cut by 5 bases, the J end by 5 bases, with 21 bases between. CDR3 sequence reads: CASSGDTGVRGETQYF. DNA for the CDR3: TGTGCCAGCAGCGGAGATACAGGGGTACGGGGGGAGACCCAGTACTTC.

This chain connects TRBV7-3 to TRBJ2-2, with D possibly TRBD2 on 5 matching bases. The CDR3 has 14 residues. V lost 7 bases, J lost 1 base, and 10 bases lay in between. Germline assignment: CDR1 SGHTA and CDR2 FQGTGA. In DNA, the CDR3 is TGTGCCAGCAAGCAGCGGCAGAACACCGGGGAGCTGTTTTTT. The encoded protein is CASKQRQNTGELFF.

The CDR3: CASSQESYNSPLHF. In nucleotides, the CDR3 is TGTGCCAGCAGCCAAGAGAGTTATAATTCACCCCTCCACTTT. The chain links TRBV14 to TRBJ1-6; D is unresolved. This CDR3 is built from 14 residues. CDR1 and CDR2 from the germline V gene are SGHDN and FVKESK. V was clipped by 0 bases and J by 4 bases, with 4 bases between them.

This clone was seen only a few times. The genes are TRBV7-9 and TRBJ1-6, with a possible D match to TRBD1 (5 bases). V was pared by 8 bases and J by 8 bases, with 13 bases between. This CDR3 comprises 13 residues. CDR1 and CDR2 from the germline V gene are SEHNR and FQNEAQ (reference sequence). In DNA form, the CDR3 reads TGTGCCAGCCTGGGCACAGGAGATTCACCCCTCCACTTT. Protein sequence: CASLGTGDSPLHF.

This chain joins TRBV9 and TRBJ2-1, with D tentatively TRBD1 (6 bases). With 3 bases removed from V and 5 bases from J, the gap between germline ends came to 9 bases. This CDR3 contains 13 residues. Germline lookup yields CDR1 SGDLS and CDR2 YYNGEE. CDR3 nucleotides: TGTGCCAGCAGCGCTGGGACACACAATGAGCAGTTCTTC. It specifies CASSAGTHNEQFF.

The table lists this clone with a few counts. V gene TRBV10-3 combines with J gene TRBJ2-3, with TRBD2 identical over 8 bases. Germline values: CDR1 ENHRY, CDR2 SYGVKD. The CDR3 sequence is 15 residues long. V gave up 6 bases and J gave up 4 bases; unmatched junction bases: 9. The CDR3 region has the DNA TGTGCCATCAGGCTCGGGGGGGCCAGTGCAGATACGCAGTATTTT. This encodes CAIRLGGASADTQYF.

This chain links TRBV9 with TRBJ2-5; a weak D match, TRBD2 (6 bases). This CDR3 is 13 amino acids long. Germline lookup yields CDR1 SGDLS and CDR2 YYNGEE. V lost 3 bases and J lost 4, with 10 bases in between. The CDR3: CASSAGGGETQYF. CDR3 sequence (DNA): TGTGCCAGCAGCGCTGGGGGAGGAGAGACCCAGTACTTC.

J is TRBJ2-7 and V is TRBV24-1, with 9 bases matching TRBD1. The CDR3 extends over 16 amino acids. The germline V gene encodes CDR1 KGHDR and CDR2 SFDVKD. The V and J ends lost 6 bases and 4 bases, in that order; junction bases with no gene match: 12. CDR3 nucleotides: TGTGCCACCAGTCCTGGACAGGGGTCGACCGCGTACGAGCAGTACTTC. It yields the protein CATSPGQGSTAYEQYF.

The CDR3: CASSLAGGPQHF. The CDR3 DNA is TGTGCCAGCAGCTTGGCCGGGGGGCCCCAGCATTTT. V gene TRBV5-6 combines with J gene TRBJ1-5; weak D call: TRBD1 (5 bases). The V end lost 0 bases, the J end lost 9 bases, and 7 bases lay between the germline ends. Germline CDR1 and CDR2: SGHDT and YYEEEE. The CDR3 runs 12 residues.

J is TRBJ2-1 and V is TRBV21-1; the table assigns TRBD1, which was not confirmed against the DNA. TRBV21-1 is classified as a pseudogene. CDR3 length: 12 residues. CDR3 protein: CASSNRGNEQFF. The CDR3 DNA reads TGTGCCAGCAGCAATAGGGGGAATGAGCAGTTCTTC.

The J gene is TRBJ2-7, the V gene TRBV7-9; 9 bases match TRBD1. CDR3 size: 15 residues. V lost 4 bases to trimming and J lost 3 bases; unmatched junction nucleotides: 7. CDR1 and CDR2 from the germline V gene are SEHNR and FQNEAQ (reference sequence). The CDR3 bases are TGTGCCAGCAGCTACGGGACAGGGAAAGGCTACGAGCAGTACTTC. Protein product: CASSYGTGKGYEQYF.

The V gene is TRBV4-1, the J gene TRBJ1-5; unclear D gene. CDR3 size: 15 residues. V was shortened by 1 base and J by 0 bases, with 7 bases between the two germline ends. CDR1 and CDR2 (germline): MGHRA, YSYEKL. This CDR3 reads CASSQGQFSNQPQHF. CDR3 nucleotides: TGCGCCAGCAGCCAAGGGCAGTTTAGCAATCAGCCCCAGCATTTT.

The gene calls are TRBV2 and TRBJ2-5, with D possibly being TRBD2 (6 bases). This CDR3 has 15 amino acids. Per the germline V gene, CDR1 is SNHLY and CDR2 is FYNNEI. Between the trimmed V and J ends, which lost 3 bases and 2 bases, there was a span of 13 bases. The CDR3 is CASSEAGMRQETQYF. DNA for the CDR3: TGTGCCAGCAGTGAGGCGGGGATGCGGCAAGAGACCCAGTACTTC.

V is TRBV5-4 and J is TRBJ2-4; 8 nucleotides align to TRBD1. This CDR3 contains 15 residues. Germline CDR1 and CDR2: SGHNT and YYREEE (reference sequence). J was trimmed by 7 bases and V by 3 bases; bases with no gene match: 9. The CDR3 is CASSSGGAEGNIQYF. The CDR3 DNA reads TGTGCCAGCAGCTCAGGGGGCGCGGAAGGGAACATTCAGTACTTC.

In its sample, this clone was seen once. The rearrangement links TRBV14 to TRBJ2-3; D is uncertain. The CDR3 has 16 residues. The ends were cut back, 0 bases at V and 0 bases at J, with 10 bases in the middle. Germline CDR1 is SGHDN and CDR2 is FVKESK. The CDR3 is CASSQDHRLSTDTQYF. The CDR3 coding sequence is TGTGCCAGCAGCCAAGATCATAGACTTAGCACAGATACGCAGTATTTT.

The rearrangement uses TRBV9 and TRBJ1-2; D ambiguous. Germline V gene lookup returns CDR1 SGDLS and CDR2 YYNGEE. Trimming left V 4 bases short and J 1 base short, with 11 bases between. CDR3 length: 14 residues. The CDR3 region has the DNA TGTGCCAGCAGCCCCGGCGGCGATAACTATGGCTACACCTTC. This encodes CASSPGGDNYGYTF.

The chain links TRBV3-1 (or the pseudogene TRBV3-2) to TRBJ1-2, with no clear D. CDR1 is LGHDT and CDR2 is YNNKEL in the germline V gene (reference sequence). V was pared by 1 base and J by 3 bases, with 9 bases between. The CDR3 covers 14 residues. As DNA, the CDR3 is TGTGCCAGCAGCCAAGGCGGCCAGTACTATGGCTACACCTTC. Residues: CASSQGGQYYGYTF.

The CDR3 DNA sequence: TGTGCCAGCTTAAGGGACACCGGGAGGCGATATGGCTACACCTTC. The encoded protein is CASLRDTGRRYGYTF. The chain joins TRBV6-5 to TRBJ1-2; possible D gene TRBD1, 6 bases. Looked up from germline, CDR1 is MNHEY and CDR2 is SVGAGI. The CDR3 sequence is 15 residues long. V was pared by 8 bases and J by 5 bases, with 21 bases between.

The rearrangement joins TRBV18 to TRBJ2-2; no clear D. The CDR3 runs 12 residues. V shed 3 bases and J shed 6 bases, with 5 bases lying between them. Germline V lookup: CDR1 KGHSH, CDR2 LQKENI. The DNA of the CDR3 is TGTGCCAGCTCACCTAGCTCCGGGGAGCTGTTTTTT. Amino acid sequence: CASSPSSGELFF.

This sequence joins TRBV12-2 and TRBJ1-2. TRBV12-2 is designated a pseudogene. This CDR3 contains 13 residues. CDR3 amino acids: CASRYTGAGGYTF. CDR3 in DNA: TGTGCAAGTCGCTATACAGGTGCGGGAGGCTACACCTTC.

The rearrangement links TRBV7-2 to TRBJ1-5; TRBD1 matches at 10 bases. CDR1 SGHTA and CDR2 FQGNSA come from the germline V gene. The junction had 5 bases not matched to a gene; V was cut back by 3 bases and J by 6 bases. This CDR3 contains 15 residues. The CDR3 nucleotides read TGTGCCAGCAGCTTCGACAGGGGGCCCGGTCAGCCCCAGCATTTT. Encoded protein: CASSFDRGPGQPQHF.